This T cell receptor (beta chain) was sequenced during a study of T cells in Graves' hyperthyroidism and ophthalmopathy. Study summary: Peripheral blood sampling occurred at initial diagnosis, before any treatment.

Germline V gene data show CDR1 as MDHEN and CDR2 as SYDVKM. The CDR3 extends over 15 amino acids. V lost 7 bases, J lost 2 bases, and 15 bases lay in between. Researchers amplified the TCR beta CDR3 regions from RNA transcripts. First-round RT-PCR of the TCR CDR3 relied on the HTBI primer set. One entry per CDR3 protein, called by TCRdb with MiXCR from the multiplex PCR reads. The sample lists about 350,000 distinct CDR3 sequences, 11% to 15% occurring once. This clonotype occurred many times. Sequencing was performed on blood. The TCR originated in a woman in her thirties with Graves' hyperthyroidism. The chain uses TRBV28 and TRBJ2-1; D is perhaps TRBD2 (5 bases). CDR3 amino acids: CASTTSGGAYNEQFF. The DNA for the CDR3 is TGTGCCAGCACGACCAGCGGAGGTGCCTACAATGAGCAGTTCTTC.